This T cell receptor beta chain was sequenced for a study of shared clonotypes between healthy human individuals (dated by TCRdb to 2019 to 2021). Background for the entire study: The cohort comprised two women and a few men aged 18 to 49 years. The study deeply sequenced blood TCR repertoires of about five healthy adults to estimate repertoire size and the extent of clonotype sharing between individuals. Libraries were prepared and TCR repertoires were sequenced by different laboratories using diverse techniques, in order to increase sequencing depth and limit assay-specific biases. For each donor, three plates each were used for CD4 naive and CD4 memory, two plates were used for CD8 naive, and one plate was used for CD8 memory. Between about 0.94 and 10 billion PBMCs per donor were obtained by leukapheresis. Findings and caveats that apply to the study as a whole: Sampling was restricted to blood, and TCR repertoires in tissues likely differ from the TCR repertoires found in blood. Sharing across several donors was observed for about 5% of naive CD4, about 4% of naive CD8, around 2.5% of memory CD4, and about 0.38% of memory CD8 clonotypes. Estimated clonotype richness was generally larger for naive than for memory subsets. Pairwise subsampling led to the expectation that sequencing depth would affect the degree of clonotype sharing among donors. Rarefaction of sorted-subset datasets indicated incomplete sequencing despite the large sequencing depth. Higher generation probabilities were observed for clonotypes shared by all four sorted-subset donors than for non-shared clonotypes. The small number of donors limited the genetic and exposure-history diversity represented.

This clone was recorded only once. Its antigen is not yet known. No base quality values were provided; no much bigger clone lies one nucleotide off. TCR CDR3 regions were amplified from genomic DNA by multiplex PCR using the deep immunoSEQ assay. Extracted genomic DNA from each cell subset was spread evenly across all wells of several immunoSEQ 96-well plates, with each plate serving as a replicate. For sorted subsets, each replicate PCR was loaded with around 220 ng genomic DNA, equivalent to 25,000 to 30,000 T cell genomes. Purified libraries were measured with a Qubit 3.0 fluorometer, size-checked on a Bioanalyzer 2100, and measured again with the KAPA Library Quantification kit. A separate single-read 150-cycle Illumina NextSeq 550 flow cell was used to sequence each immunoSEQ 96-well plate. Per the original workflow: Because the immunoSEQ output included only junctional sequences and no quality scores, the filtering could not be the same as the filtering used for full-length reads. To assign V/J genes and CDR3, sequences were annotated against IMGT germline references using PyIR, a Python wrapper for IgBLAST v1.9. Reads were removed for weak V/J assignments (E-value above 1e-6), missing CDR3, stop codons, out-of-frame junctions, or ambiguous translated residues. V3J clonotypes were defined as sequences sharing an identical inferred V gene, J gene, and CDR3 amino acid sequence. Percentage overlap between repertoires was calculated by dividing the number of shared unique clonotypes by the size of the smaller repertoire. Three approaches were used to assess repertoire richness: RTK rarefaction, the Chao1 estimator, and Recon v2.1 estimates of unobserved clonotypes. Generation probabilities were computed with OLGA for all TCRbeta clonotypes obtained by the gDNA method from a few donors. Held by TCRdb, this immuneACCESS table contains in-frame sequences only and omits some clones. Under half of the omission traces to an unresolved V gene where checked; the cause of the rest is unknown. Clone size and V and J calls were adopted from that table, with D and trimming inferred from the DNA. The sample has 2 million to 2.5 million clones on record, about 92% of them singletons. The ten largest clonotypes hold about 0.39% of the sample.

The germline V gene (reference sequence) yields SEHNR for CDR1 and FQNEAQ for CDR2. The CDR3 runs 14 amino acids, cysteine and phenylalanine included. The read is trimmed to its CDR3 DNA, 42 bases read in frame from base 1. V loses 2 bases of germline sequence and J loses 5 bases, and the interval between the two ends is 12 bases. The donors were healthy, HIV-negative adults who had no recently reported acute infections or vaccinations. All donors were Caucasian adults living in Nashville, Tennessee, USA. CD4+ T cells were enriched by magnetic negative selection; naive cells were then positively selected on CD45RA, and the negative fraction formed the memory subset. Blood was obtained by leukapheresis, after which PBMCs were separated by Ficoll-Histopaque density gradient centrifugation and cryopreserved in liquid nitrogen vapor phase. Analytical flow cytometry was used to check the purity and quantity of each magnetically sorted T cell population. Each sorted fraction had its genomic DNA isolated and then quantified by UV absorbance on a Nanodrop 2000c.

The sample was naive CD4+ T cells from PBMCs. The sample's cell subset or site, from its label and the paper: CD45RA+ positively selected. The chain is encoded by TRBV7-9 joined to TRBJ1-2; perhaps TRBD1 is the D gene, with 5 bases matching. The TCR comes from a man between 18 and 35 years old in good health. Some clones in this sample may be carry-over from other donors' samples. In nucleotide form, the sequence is TGTGCCAGCAGCTTAAGTCAGGGAGGGTATGGCTACACCTTC. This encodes CASSLSQGGYGYTF.